The rows below give T cell receptor beta chains drawn from one sample of a study of shared clonotypes between healthy human individuals. Profiling relied on immunoSEQ multiplex PCR, and the TCRdb table lists in-frame clones only, not all of them. The sample contains around 2,000,000 clones, 85% to 95% of which appear only once. The source material was naive CD8+ T cells from PBMCs. The receptors were gathered from a man younger than 35 in good health. Some clones in this sample may be carry-over from other donors' samples. Both conserved end residues are part of each CDR3. D genes are given only for firm matches. For some rows the clone size is stated as once, few or many, or as a class when expanded; others skip it.

clone size	V gene	D gene	J gene	CDR3 protein	CDR3 DNA
once	TRBV28	-	TRBJ1-1	CASSIGQGNPEAFF	TGTGCCAGCAGTATTGGTCAGGGGAATCCTGAAGCTTTCTTT
-	TRBV7-8	-	TRBJ2-1	CASNLGGQIGEQFF	TGTGCCAGCAACCTTGGGGGGCAGATAGGTGAGCAGTTCTTC
-	TRBV15	-	TRBJ1-5	CATSRGSGNQPQHF	TGTGCCACCAGCAGAGGAAGCGGAAATCAGCCCCAGCATTTT
-	TRBV5-1	-	TRBJ2-3	CASSLARTVGTDTQYF	TGCGCCAGCAGCTTGGCCCGGACCGTTGGGACAGATACGCAGTATTTT
once	TRBV2	-	TRBJ1-1	CASSPNRIEAFF	TGTGCCAGCAGTCCGAACAGGATAGAAGCTTTCTTT
-	TRBV11-2	-	TRBJ2-2	CAVGLGATGELFF	TGTGCCGTCGGTCTGGGAGCCACCGGGGAGCTGTTTTTT
once	TRBV7-9	-	TRBJ2-7	CASSHSQTAGGYSYEQYF	TGTGCCAGCAGCCATTCCCAAACGGCGGGCGGCTACTCCTACGAGCAGTACTTC
-	TRBV11-1	TRBD1	TRBJ1-2	CASSLAGGAGYGYTF	TGTGCCAGCAGCTTAGCAGGGGGCGCGGGCTATGGCTACACCTTC
-	TRBV7-9	-	TRBJ2-7	CASSLGAASTYEQYF	TGTGCCAGCAGCTTAGGGGCTGCCAGCACCTACGAGCAGTACTTC
-	TRBV28	-	TRBJ1-1	CASSLGNTEAFF	TGTGCCAGTTCCCTTGGGAACACTGAAGCTTTCTTT
once	TRBV7-6	TRBD1	TRBJ2-1	CASSFGQVYNEQFF	TGTGCCAGCAGCTTCGGACAGGTCTACAATGAGCAGTTCTTC
-	TRBV14	-	TRBJ2-7	CASSQVARNEQYF	TGTGCCAGCAGCCAAGTAGCCCGGAACGAGCAGTACTTC
-	TRBV7-9	TRBD2	TRBJ2-3	CASSSWREIQDTQYF	TGTGCCAGCAGCTCATGGCGGGAGATCCAAGATACGCAGTATTTT
-	TRBV7-3	-	TRBJ2-1	CASSLSQGRYNEQFF	TGTGCCAGCAGCTTATCACAGGGACGTTACAATGAGCAGTTCTTC
-	TRBV20-1	-	TRBJ2-7	CSAIARGEQYF	TGCAGTGCTATCGCGAGGGGCGAGCAGTACTTC
-	TRBV11-2	-	TRBJ2-1	CASSPGVARTEFNEQFF	TGTGCCAGCAGTCCCGGGGTAGCGAGAACGGAATTCAATGAGCAGTTCTTC
-	TRBV27	-	TRBJ2-2	CASSQPIGTGELFF	TGTGCCAGCAGTCAACCTATCGGCACCGGGGAGCTGTTTTTT
-	TRBV2	TRBD2	TRBJ2-5	CASSDGGRAGETQYF	TGTGCCAGCAGTGATGGTGGGAGGGCCGGGGAGACCCAGTACTTC
-	TRBV7-9	-	TRBJ2-7	CASSVLRGLSYEQYF	TGTGCCAGCAGCGTACTTCGGGGGCTAAGCTACGAGCAGTACTTC
-	TRBV11-2	-	TRBJ1-2	CASSLRREGLIGYTF	TGTGCCAGCAGCTTAAGACGAGAGGGCTTAATAGGCTACACCTTC
once	TRBV9	-	TRBJ2-5	CASSVTPTKETQYF	TGTGCCAGCAGCGTGACGCCTACCAAAGAGACCCAGTACTTC
-	TRBV6-5	TRBD2	TRBJ2-5	CASSSGLAGETQYF	TGTGCCAGCAGCTCGGGACTAGCGGGAGAGACCCAGTACTTC
-	TRBV5-1	-	TRBJ2-5	CASRPDGGVYQETQYF	TGCGCCAGCAGACCCGACGGAGGCGTGTACCAAGAGACCCAGTACTTC
-	TRBV27	-	TRBJ2-1	CASSFPRGEQFF	TGTGCCAGCAGTTTCCCCCGGGGGGAGCAGTTCTTC
-	TRBV10-2	TRBD2	TRBJ2-5	CASSESASGLQETQYF	TGCGCCAGCAGTGAGTCGGCTAGCGGCCTCCAAGAGACCCAGTACTTC
-	TRBV6-5	TRBD1	TRBJ1-3	CASSAGTGGYTIYF	TGTGCCAGCAGTGCCGGGACAGGAGGCTACACCATATATTTT
-	TRBV27	TRBD2	TRBJ2-7	CASSSLGTSGGSYEQYF	TGTGCCAGCAGTTCCCTCGGGACTAGCGGGGGCTCCTACGAGCAGTACTTC
-	TRBV27	TRBD1	TRBJ2-7	CASSSGGSYEQYF	TGTGCCAGCAGTTCAGGGGGTTCCTACGAGCAGTACTTC
-	TRBV6-5	-	TRBJ2-5	CASSYVESETQYF	TGTGCCAGCAGTTACGTGGAATCGGAGACCCAGTACTTC
-	TRBV12-5	TRBD1	TRBJ2-1	CASGPRTGRVNEQFF	TGTGCTAGTGGACCTCGGACAGGGCGAGTTAATGAGCAGTTCTTC
once	TRBV7-9	-	TRBJ2-1	CASSPSHNAYNEQFF	TGTGCCAGCAGCCCGAGCCACAACGCCTACAATGAGCAGTTCTTC
-	TRBV6-5	TRBD2	TRBJ2-1	CASSYSGTSGTNEQFF	TGTGCCAGCAGTTACTCCGGGACTAGCGGGACAAATGAGCAGTTCTTC
-	TRBV5-4	TRBD2	TRBJ2-7	CASSLGSLAGIYEQYF	TGTGCCAGCAGCTTGGGTTCGCTAGCGGGAATCTACGAGCAGTACTTC
-	TRBV4-3	TRBD1	TRBJ2-7	CASSPGDRVSHEQYF	TGCGCCAGCAGCCCCGGGGACAGGGTATCCCACGAGCAGTACTTC
-	TRBV5-6	-	TRBJ1-1	CASSRGGATEAFF	TGTGCCAGCAGCCGAGGGGGGGCGACTGAAGCTTTCTTT
once	TRBV7-9	-	TRBJ2-7	CASSLTLGVNEQYF	TGTGCCAGCAGCTTAACCCTCGGGGTTAACGAGCAGTACTTC
-	TRBV6-5	-	TRBJ2-1	CAAGTLGYNEQFF	TGTGCCGCCGGGACGCTCGGGTACAATGAGCAGTTCTTC
-	TRBV9	-	TRBJ1-2	CASSVPGPGGSYGYTF	TGTGCCAGCAGCGTACCGGGACCGGGAGGGTCCTATGGCTACACCTTC
-	TRBV28	-	TRBJ2-7	CASSFNSGSYEQYF	TGTGCCAGCAGTTTCAATAGCGGCTCCTACGAGCAGTACTTC
once	TRBV6-5	-	TRBJ1-2	CASSPWASNYGYTF	TGTGCCAGCAGTCCCTGGGCCTCCAACTATGGCTACACCTTC
-	TRBV21-1	-	TRBJ2-7	CASSSRPGLSRSYEQYF	TGTGCCAGCAGCAGTCGCCCCGGGCTCAGCAGGTCCTACGAGCAGTACTTC
-	TRBV7-2	-	TRBJ1-5	CASSLAVTVIQPQHF	TGTGCCAGCAGCTTAGCGGTGACAGTAATTCAGCCCCAGCATTTT
-	TRBV28	TRBD1	TRBJ1-5	CASSLHPGQGDYSNQPQHF	TGTGCCAGCAGTTTACATCCCGGACAGGGGGATTATAGCAATCAGCCCCAGCATTTT
-	TRBV30	TRBD2	TRBJ2-2	CAWSVASGRRLFF	TGTGCCTGGAGTGTAGCTAGCGGGAGGCGGCTGTTTTTT
-	TRBV6-5	TRBD1	TRBJ1-2	CASSYADRGQDGYTF	TGTGCCAGCAGTTACGCGGACAGGGGGCAGGATGGCTACACCTTC
-	TRBV27	-	TRBJ2-7	CASSPSSGQRIYEQYF	TGTGCCAGCAGTCCGAGTTCGGGGCAGCGGATCTACGAGCAGTACTTC